Below, 25 T cell receptor beta chains from the same sample are listed, as sequenced in a study of long-term antiretroviral therapy in people with HIV. Sequencing relied on immunoSEQ assay v3.0, run at survey level. Libraries were prepared by immunoSEQ multiplex PCR; TCRdb keeps only in-frame clonotypes and omits some of them. Here the sample spans roughly 19,000 clones, around four fifths being singletons. The sample in question was unsorted PBMCs, obtained 1.2 years after starting antiretroviral therapy. The source is a woman in her forties with HIV.

V gene TRBV4-1 combines with J gene TRBJ2-7; 9 nucleotides line up with TRBD2. J was trimmed by 1 base and V by 1 base; bases with no gene match: 2. Germline CDR1 and CDR2: MGHRA and YSYEKL. The CDR3 loop spans 15 amino acids. In nucleotides, the CDR3 is TGCGCCAGCAGCCAAGGAGCGGGAGGATCCTACGAGCAGTACTTC. It yields the protein CASSQGAGGSYEQYF.

This chain connects TRBV10-2 to TRBJ2-2; D unclear. Trimming took off 7 bases at V and 3 bases at J, with 3 bases between the two ends. The CDR3 is 11 residues long. CDR1 and CDR2 (germline): WSHSY, SAAADI. CDR3: CASTDTGELFF. The DNA of the CDR3 is TGCGCCAGCACTGACACCGGGGAGCTGTTTTTT.

The V call is TRBV7-9, the J call TRBJ1-1; D might be TRBD1 (6 bases). V lost 5 bases and J lost 4, with 17 bases in between. In germline, CDR1 is SEHNR, CDR2 FQNEAQ (reference sequence). CDR3 length: 15 amino acids. The CDR3 sequence is CASSPPEGGTTEAFF. The CDR3 DNA follows: TGTGCCAGCAGCCCCCCGGAGGGGGGAACCACTGAAGCTTTCTTT.

The chain carries TRBV5-4 and TRBJ2-4; D assignment may be TRBD1 or TRBD2 (6 bases each). Trimming removed 4 bases at V and 0 bases at J, with 14 bases between. Germline V gene data show CDR1 as SGHNT and CDR2 as YYREEE (reference sequence). CDR3 length: 16 residues. This CDR3 is CASSLGGDGAKNIQYF. The CDR3 bases are TGTGCCAGCAGCCTGGGGGGCGACGGAGCCAAAAACATTCAGTACTTC.

The rearrangement uses TRBV29-1 and TRBJ2-1, with TRBD2 as a possible D gene (5 bases). The germline V gene encodes CDR1 SQVTM and CDR2 ANQGSEA. There are 14 residues in the CDR3. V gave up 4 bases and J gave up 2 bases, with 12 bases separating them. The CDR3 loop reads CSVGRGSAYNEQFF. The DNA of the CDR3 is TGCAGCGTTGGCCGGGGTAGCGCCTACAATGAGCAGTTCTTC.

The CDR3 nucleotides are TGTGCCAGCAGCTTTTCCATGACAGGGGGAACCGGGGAGCTGTTTTTT. It specifies CASSFSMTGGTGELFF. The rearrangement joins TRBV7-2 to TRBJ2-2, with 9 bases lining up with TRBD1. V lost 3 bases and J lost 5; bases outside the gene matches: 7. Germline V gene lookup returns CDR1 SGHTA and CDR2 FQGNSA. CDR3 length: 16 residues.

This clone occurred once. The chain uses TRBV19 and TRBJ1-1; D perhaps matches TRBD1 (6 bases). Trimming removed 3 bases from V and 5 bases from J, with 25 bases in between. The CDR3 consists of 18 residues. CDR1 LNHDA and CDR2 SQIVND come from the germline V gene (reference sequence). The CDR3 DNA follows: TGTGCCAGTAGTATCAACGCAGGGTTCAGGGGTTATCGTACTGAAGCTTTCTTT. As protein: CASSINAGFRGYRTEAFF.

The chain employs TRBV14 and TRBJ1-1; no definite D call. The CDR3 is 13 residues long. Germline V gene lookup returns CDR1 SGHDN and CDR2 FVKESK. V lost 1 base, J lost 8 bases, and 11 bases lay in between. CDR3 protein: CASSQGIGREAFF. CDR3 nucleotides: TGTGCCAGCAGCCAAGGAATAGGCAGGGAAGCTTTCTTT.

This clone was seen more than once but under ten times. V and J are TRBV4-1 and TRBJ2-1; TRBD2 matches 10 bases. The V gene end was trimmed by 0 bases and the J gene end by 7 bases; junction bases not matched to a gene: 6. Germline V gives CDR1 MGHRA, CDR2 YSYEKL. This CDR3 contains 16 residues. CDR3 region: CASSQEGAGGPNEQFF. In DNA, the CDR3 is TGCGCCAGCAGCCAAGAAGGAGCGGGAGGGCCTAATGAGCAGTTCTTC.

The chain's CDR3 is CASSPQVGTYEQYF. The CDR3 nucleotides are TGTGCCAGCAGCCCCCAGGTGGGCACCTACGAGCAGTACTTC. The genes are TRBV5-6 and TRBJ2-7; D unresolved. Deletions cut 4 bases from V and 2 bases from J, with 13 bases between. CDR1 and CDR2 (germline): SGHDT, YYEEEE. This CDR3 spans 14 amino acids.

This sequence joins TRBV25-1 and TRBJ1-4; 10 bases align to TRBD1. Looked up from germline, CDR1 is MGHDK and CDR2 is SYGVNS. V trimming: 7 bases; J trimming: 8 bases; junction bases outside the gene matches: 7. The CDR3 totals 14 residues. CDR3 loop: CASIPDRGTEKLFF. The CDR3 DNA follows: TGTGCCAGCATCCCGGACAGGGGGACGGAAAAACTGTTTTTT.

This clone showed up just a few times. This chain links TRBV6-5 with TRBJ1-5; D is uncertain. Germline-derived CDR1 and CDR2 are MNHEY and SVGAGI. V lost 6 bases and J 7 bases, leaving 10 bases between the germline ends. This CDR3 is built from 12 residues. The CDR3 sequence: CASSPQNQPQHF. The CDR3 bases are TGTGCCAGCAGCCCTCAGAACCAGCCCCAGCATTTT.

CDR3 in DNA: TGTGCCAGTAGTATTGAAGGGGGTATAGGCTACACCTTC. Its protein product is CASSIEGGIGYTF. J is TRBJ1-2 and V is TRBV19; D possibly corresponds to TRBD1 (6 bases). The CDR3 has 13 residues. V lost 3 bases to trimming and J lost 8 bases, with 13 bases between them. Germline CDR1 is LNHDA and CDR2 is SQIVND (reference sequence).

The chain recombines TRBV6-7 with TRBJ2-6, with D possibly being TRBD1 or TRBD2 (5 bases each). TRBV6-7 is classed as an ORF, of uncertain function. This CDR3 contains 17 residues. Between the trimmed V and J ends, which lost 0 bases and 1 base, there was a span of 10 bases. For the CDR3, the DNA is TGTGCCAGCAGTTACTCGGGGACGGCGTCTGGGGCCAACGTCCTGACTTTC. This encodes CASSYSGTASGANVLTF.

The chain has TRBV5-1 and TRBJ1-2; 8 bases fit TRBD1. Germline CDR1 and CDR2: SGHRS and YFSETQ. CDR3 length equals 17 residues. Trimming cost V 3 bases and J 4 bases; bases outside gene matches: 14. CDR3 region: CASSSLDRGGLAYGYTF. CDR3 nucleotide sequence: TGCGCCAGCAGCTCACTCGACAGGGGAGGTCTGGCCTATGGCTACACCTTC.

The chain links TRBV5-1 to TRBJ2-1; perhaps TRBD1 as D (6 bases). CDR1 SGHRS and CDR2 YFSETQ come from the germline V gene. CDR3 length: 15 amino acids. The V end was cut by 0 bases, the J end by 4 bases, with 11 bases between. The CDR3 sequence is CASSLEQGLYNEQFF. The CDR3 DNA sequence: TGCGCCAGCAGCTTGGAACAGGGATTGTACAATGAGCAGTTCTTC.

V and J are TRBV29-1 and TRBJ1-1; weak D call: TRBD1 (6 bases). Germline-derived CDR1 and CDR2 are SQVTM and ANQGSEA. The V end lost 6 bases, the J end lost 4 bases, and 18 bases lay between the germline ends. The CDR3 length is 14 residues. This CDR3 reads CSVTLQGAGTEAFF. The CDR3 coding sequence is TGCAGCGTCACATTACAGGGTGCGGGCACTGAAGCTTTCTTT.

The chain carries TRBV7-3 and TRBJ2-3; TRBD1 matches at 8 bases. Germline values: CDR1 SGHTA, CDR2 FQGTGA. Trimming cost V 2 bases and J 2 bases; bases outside gene matches: 3. The CDR3 runs 15 residues. CDR3 amino acids: CASSLQGAITDTQYF. In DNA, the CDR3 is TGTGCCAGCAGCTTACAGGGGGCTATCACAGATACGCAGTATTTT. The full variable domain, its missing parts supplied by reference TRBV7-3 and TRBJ2-3, is GAGVSQTPSNKVTEKGKYVELRCDPISGHTALYWYRQSLGQGPEFLIYFQGTGAADDSGLPNDRFFAVRPEGSVSTLKIQRTERGDSAVYLCASSLQGAITDTQYFGPGTRLTVL.

The rearrangement links TRBV6-1 to TRBJ2-7; 7 bases match TRBD1. V lost 2 bases and J lost 1; bases outside the gene matches: 8. In germline, CDR1 is MNHNS, CDR2 SASEGT. CDR3 length: 16 residues. The DNA for the CDR3 is TGTGCCAGCAGTGAATTAGGGGGCTATACTTCCTACGAGCAGTACTTC. Translation: CASSELGGYTSYEQYF.

V is TRBV18 and J is TRBJ2-5; no clear D gene. The V and J ends lost 6 bases and 1 base respectively, with 9 bases between them. The germline V gene has CDR1 KGHSH and CDR2 LQKENI. This CDR3 has 13 residues. The CDR3 DNA is TGTGCCAGCTCCCCAAACACCCAAGAGACCCAGTACTTC. It codes for CASSPNTQETQYF.

The chain couples TRBV7-2 to TRBJ2-7; D is unclear. The length of the CDR3 is 14 residues. CDR1 is SGHTA and CDR2 is FQGNSA in the germline V gene. Trimming cost V 1 base and J 2 bases, with 9 bases left between them. The CDR3 bases are TGTGCCAGCAGCTTAGGAGACGGACCCTACGAGCAGTACTTC. Translating it yields CASSLGDGPYEQYF.

V gene TRBV7-9 combines with J gene TRBJ1-4; tentatively, D is TRBD1 (5 bases). This CDR3 spans 15 amino acids. In germline, CDR1 is SEHNR, CDR2 FQNEAQ (reference sequence). Trimming took 1 base from V and 6 from J, leaving 12 bases between them. The CDR3 region is CASSLDGGFYEKLFF. The DNA of the CDR3 is TGTGCCAGCAGCTTAGATGGGGGGTTCTATGAAAAACTGTTTTTT.

The gene calls are TRBV7-9 and TRBJ1-4; D remains unclear. V lost 4 bases and J lost 8, with 23 bases in between. This CDR3 contains 17 residues. The germline gives CDR1 SEHNR, CDR2 FQNEAQ (reference sequence). The CDR3 DNA reads as TGTGCCAGCAGCTCCCCCTCACGGGGTCACGGAAACGAAAAACTGTTTTTT. It encodes CASSSPSRGHGNEKLFF.

The table lists this clone with a few counts. The chain carries TRBV11-2 and TRBJ2-7; D may be TRBD2 (6 bases). The CDR3 spans 15 residues. The V gene lost 1 base and the J gene lost 1 base, with 11 bases spanning the gap. Germline CDR1 SGHAT, CDR2 FQNNGV. CDR3 in DNA: TGTGCCAGCAGCTTAGGTGGGACTTTGTCCTACGAGCAGTACTTC. Translating gives CASSLGGTLSYEQYF.

In this sample, this clone turned up a few times. The chain recombines TRBV5-6 with TRBJ1-5; TRBD1 is a possible D gene (5 bases). The V end was cut by 5 bases, the J end by 4 bases, with 25 bases between. This CDR3 spans 18 amino acids. CDR1 and CDR2 from the germline V gene are SGHDT and YYEEEE. As DNA, the CDR3 is TGTGCCAGCAGTCGGACAAGCTTGTTGGTTTCGGGGAATCAGCCCCAGCATTTT. Translated: CASSRTSLLVSGNQPQHF.